This TCR beta chain was captured by sequencing in a study of T cell changes during pregnancy in multiple sclerosis. Assay used: immunoSEQ multiplex PCR; TCRdb lists only in-frame clones, some missing. The sample lists around 69,000 clones, 90% seen once, with approximately 2.3% in the top ten. The germline CDR1 and CDR2 sequences are LNHDA and SQIVND (reference sequence). V lost 5 bases, J lost 2 bases, and 15 bases lay in between. CDR3 length: 15 amino acids. The starting material was peripheral blood, obtained in the second trimester of pregnancy. The J gene is TRBJ1-2, the V gene TRBV19; a weak D match, TRBD1 (5 bases). The receptor was isolated from a female donor in good health, enrolled as a control in a pregnancy study. The CDR3 region has the DNA TGTGCCAGTAGTTCTCCGGGACTCAGAAACTATGGCTACACCTTC. Residues: CASSSPGLRNYGYTF.